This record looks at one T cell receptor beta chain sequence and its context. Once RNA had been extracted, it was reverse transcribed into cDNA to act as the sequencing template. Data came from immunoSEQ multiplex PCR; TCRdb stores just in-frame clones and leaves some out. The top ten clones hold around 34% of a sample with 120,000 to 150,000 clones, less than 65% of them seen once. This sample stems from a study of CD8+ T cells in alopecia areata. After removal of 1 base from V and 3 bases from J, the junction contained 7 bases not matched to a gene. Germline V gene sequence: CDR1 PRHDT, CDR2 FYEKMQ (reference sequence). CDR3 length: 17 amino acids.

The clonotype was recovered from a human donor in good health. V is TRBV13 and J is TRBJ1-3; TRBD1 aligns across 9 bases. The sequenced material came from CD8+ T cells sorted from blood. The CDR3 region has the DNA TGTGCCAGCAGCTTAGACTCGGACAGGGGATATGGAAACACCATATATTTT. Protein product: CASSLDSDRGYGNTIYF.